This TCR beta chain was found in a study of shared clonotypes between healthy human individuals. TCRdb keeps only in-frame clones here, not all; method: immunoSEQ multiplex PCR. The profile covers roughly 2 million clones, with around 96% appearing a single time and 0.85% to 1.3% taken by the ten largest. Germline CDR1 and CDR2: MDHEN and SYDVKM. This CDR3 is 14 amino acids long. Whole-study findings and limits: Having only a few donors restricted how much genetic and exposure-history diversity was captured.

Turning to this clone: Its antigen is unidentified. Germline is not matched at one junction end, which may reflect a read error.

Naive CD8 populations comprised CD45RO-negative cells positively selected for CCR7, excluding terminally differentiated effector memory CD45RA+ cells. The specimen was naive CD8+ T cells sorted from blood. This clonotype was obtained from a man aged 18 to 35 in good health. The V and J genes are TRBV28 and TRBJ2-7, with TRBD1 as a possible D gene (5 bases). DNA for the CDR3: TGTGCCAGCAGTTTTGGGGCGGCCTACTACGGGCAGTACTTC. This translates into CASSFGAAYYGQYF.